This passage covers 30 T cell receptor beta chains from one sample sequenced in a study of blood T cell repertoires in COVID-19 (TCRdb year 2020). The library was built by means of the immunoSEQ multiplex PCR assay. TCRdb holds this immuneACCESS table with in-frame rearrangements only. Some clones are missing; in checked studies, unresolved V genes explain under half, and the rest has no known cause. This sample comprises roughly 350,000 clones, around 84% of them detected only once. More than 3% of the sample comes from the top ten. The specimen sequenced was peripheral blood. Source of these receptors: a woman aged 18-29 years with acute or convalescent COVID-19.

The V and J genes are TRBV6-4 and TRBJ2-6; 11 nucleotides match TRBD1. The germline V gene has CDR1 MRHNA and CDR2 SNTAGT. This CDR3 has 17 residues. The junction had 0 bases not matched to a gene; V was cut back by 2 bases and J by 0 bases. Here the CDR3 DNA reads TGTGCCAGCAGTGACGGGACAGGGGGCTCTGGGGCCAACGTCCTGACTTTC. It specifies CASSDGTGGSGANVLTF.

The J gene is TRBJ2-2, the V gene TRBV24-1; 8 bases fit TRBD2. Trimming removed 9 bases from V and 6 bases from J; junction bases left unmatched: 8. The CDR3 is 14 amino acids. Germline lookup yields CDR1 KGHDR and CDR2 SFDVKD. The CDR3 DNA sequence: TGTGCCACCGAAACGGGAGGGCCACCCGGGGAGCTGTTTTTT. Residues: CATETGGPPGELFF.

The chain joins TRBV7-8 to TRBJ1-1, with TRBD1 identical over 8 bases. Germline V lookup: CDR1 SGHVS, CDR2 FQNEAQ. CDR3 length equals 14 residues. V was pared by 3 bases and J by 4 bases, with 4 bases of the junction left unmatched. CDR3 nucleotide sequence: TGTGCCAGCAGCTTCGGAGACAGGGGCACTGAAGCTTTCTTT. Its translation: CASSFGDRGTEAFF. The full variable domain, completed using reference TRBV7-8 and TRBJ1-1, is GAGVSQSPRYKVAKRGQDVALRCDPISGHVSLFWYQQALGQGPEFLTYFQNEAQLDKSGLPSDRFFAERPEGSVSTLKIQRTQQEDSAVYLCASSFGDRGTEAFFGQGTRLTVV.

This chain uses TRBV18 with TRBJ2-2, with TRBD2 identical over 8 bases. The V gene end was trimmed by 1 base and the J gene end by 3 bases; junction bases not matched to a gene: 4. Per the germline V gene, CDR1 is KGHSH and CDR2 is LQKENI. CDR3 length: 16 residues. This chain's CDR3 is CASSPRSGSHTGELFF. DNA of the CDR3: TGTGCCAGCTCACCACGGAGCGGGAGTCACACCGGGGAGCTGTTTTTT.

The V gene is TRBV5-1, the J gene TRBJ2-5; 7 nucleotides agree with TRBD1. The CDR3 runs 13 residues. V lost 2 bases and J lost 4; bases outside the gene matches: 2. Germline V gene lookup returns CDR1 SGHRS and CDR2 YFSETQ. The CDR3 loop reads CASSLQGPETQYF. In nucleotides, the CDR3 is TGCGCCAGCAGCTTACAGGGGCCAGAGACCCAGTACTTC.

The chain has TRBV18 and TRBJ2-7; tentative D call: TRBD1 (5 bases). In germline, CDR1 is KGHSH, CDR2 LQKENI. The CDR3 spans 16 residues. The germline V and J ends were trimmed by 3 bases and 2 bases, with 17 bases remaining between them. CDR3 sequence reads: CASSPKAGHQTYEQYF. CDR3 coding DNA: TGTGCCAGCTCACCGAAAGCAGGACATCAAACCTACGAGCAGTACTTC.

The chain has TRBV24-1 and TRBJ2-7; TRBD1 matches at 11 bases. V was pared by 10 bases and J by 3 bases, with 7 bases of the junction left unmatched. CDR3 size: 14 residues. CDR1 and CDR2 (germline): KGHDR, SFDVKD. CDR3 DNA: TGTGCCACACCACCGGGACAGGGGGTCTACGAGCAGTACTTC. This encodes CATPPGQGVYEQYF.

This chain links TRBV9 with TRBJ2-7; TRBD2 might be the D (5 bases). The CDR3 totals 14 residues. Germline CDR1 reads SGDLS; CDR2 reads YYNGEE. Deletions cut 1 base from V and 3 bases from J, with 11 bases between. The CDR3 here is CASSVKGEYYEQYF. Here the CDR3 DNA reads TGTGCCAGCAGCGTAAAGGGAGAATACTACGAGCAGTACTTC.

The gene calls are TRBV18 and TRBJ1-2; 8 bases align to TRBD1. Germline CDR1 KGHSH, CDR2 LQKENI. The V gene end was trimmed by 6 bases and the J gene end by 3 bases; junction bases not matched to a gene: 6. The CDR3 contains 14 residues. The CDR3 is CASSVGQGDYGYTF. CDR3 sequence (DNA): TGTGCCAGCTCGGTCGGACAGGGAGACTATGGCTACACCTTC.

V usage is TRBV7-9 and J usage is TRBJ1-2; D is ambiguous. Trimming stripped 1 base from V and 7 bases from J, with 13 bases between. This CDR3 spans 14 amino acids. Germline CDR1 is SEHNR and CDR2 is FQNEAQ (reference sequence). DNA for the CDR3: TGTGCCAGCAGCTTAGACTCCGGGAAGAGTGGCTACACCTTC. It codes for CASSLDSGKSGYTF.

The genes are TRBV19 and TRBJ2-7, with D tentatively TRBD1 (6 bases). Germline CDR1 and CDR2: LNHDA and SQIVND (reference sequence). The CDR3 contains 13 residues. V was pared by 9 bases and J by 4 bases, with 16 bases between. The CDR3 DNA sequence: TGTGCCAGCCAGGACAGCACAATTTACGAGCAGTACTTC. Encoded protein: CASQDSTIYEQYF.

The rearrangement links TRBV18 to TRBJ1-1; no firm D call. The CDR3 contains 13 residues. Germline CDR1 is KGHSH and CDR2 is LQKENI. V shed 6 bases and J shed 6 bases, with 14 bases lying between them. CDR3 sequence: CASSQVPDSEAFF. Written as DNA, the CDR3 is TGTGCCAGCTCCCAAGTCCCGGACTCTGAAGCTTTCTTT.

The chain uses TRBV5-4 and TRBJ1-1; D gene unclear. Germline V gene data show CDR1 as SGHNT and CDR2 as YYREEE (reference sequence). Trimming took off 4 bases at V and 1 base at J, with 17 bases between the two ends. The CDR3 sequence is 16 residues long. The CDR3 nucleotides are TGTGCCAGCAGCCCCGTAAAAGGAACGGGGAACACTGAAGCTTTCTTT. Its translation is CASSPVKGTGNTEAFF.

The J gene is TRBJ1-2, the V gene TRBV6-2 or TRBV6-3; D is perhaps TRBD1 (5 bases). CDR1 MNHEY and CDR2 SVGEGT come from the germline V gene. This CDR3 has 14 residues. V was trimmed by 2 bases and J by 6 bases, leaving 13 bases between them. The CDR3 region has the DNA TGTGCCAGCAGTTACATAGGGGAAGGGGATGGCTACACCTTC. It encodes CASSYIGEGDGYTF.

This clone has just a few counts. This chain connects TRBV6-5 to TRBJ2-5, with a weak D call TRBD2 (5 bases). CDR3 length equals 14 residues. The germline CDR1 and CDR2 sequences are MNHEY and SVGAGI. V lost 8 bases, J lost 4 bases, and 17 bases lay in between. In DNA, the CDR3 is TGTGCCAGCTTAAGGTCCATAGAGGGAGAGACCCAGTACTTC. It is translated as CASLRSIEGETQYF.

The chain has TRBV3-1 (or the pseudogene TRBV3-2) and TRBJ1-6; D perhaps matches TRBD1 (6 bases). The CDR3 consists of 17 residues. Germline assignment: CDR1 LGHDT and CDR2 YNNKEL (reference sequence). V lost 0 bases to trimming and J lost 9 bases, with 18 bases between them. DNA of the CDR3: TGTGCCAGCAGCCAAGATCAAACAGGGATGAATGGTTCACCCCTCCACTTT. Translated, it gives CASSQDQTGMNGSPLHF.

CDR3 nucleotide sequence: TGTGCCAGCAGTGAGGCAGGGGGCGACTATGGCTACACCTTC. The encoded protein is CASSEAGGDYGYTF. V is TRBV6-1 and J is TRBJ1-2; TRBD1 aligns across 8 bases. CDR1 and CDR2 (germline): MNHNS, SASEGT. V shed 3 bases and J 3 bases; nucleotides not matched to a gene: 3. The CDR3 is 14 residues long.

The chain combines TRBV18 with TRBJ1-3; tentative D call: TRBD1 (5 bases). The CDR3 runs 15 residues. V lost 0 bases to trimming and J lost 3 bases, with 9 bases between them. Germline V gene data show CDR1 as KGHSH and CDR2 as LQKENI. The CDR3 here is CASSPPSGGGNTIYF. CDR3 nucleotides: TGTGCCAGCTCACCACCGAGCGGGGGTGGAAACACCATATATTTT.

This chain links TRBV3-1 (or the pseudogene TRBV3-2) with TRBJ1-1, with TRBD1 as a possible D gene (6 bases). This CDR3 has 13 amino acids. CDR1 is LGHDT and CDR2 is YNNKEL in the germline V gene (reference sequence). Deletions cut 6 bases from V and 4 bases from J, with 12 bases between. Here the CDR3 reads CASSTGYSTEAFF. DNA of the CDR3: TGTGCCAGCAGTACAGGGTATAGCACTGAAGCTTTCTTT.

The V gene is TRBV5-1, the J gene TRBJ1-4; 9 nucleotides line up with TRBD1. Germline-derived CDR1 and CDR2 are SGHRS and YFSETQ. The length of the CDR3 is 19 residues. After removal of 1 base from V and 0 bases from J, the junction contained 10 bases not matched to a gene. In DNA, the CDR3 is TGCGCCAGCAGCTTGTCCGGACAGGGGTTCAGTCCAACTAATGAAAAACTGTTTTTT. The encoded protein is CASSLSGQGFSPTNEKLFF. Combining the CDR3 with reference TRBV5-1 and TRBJ1-4 gives the whole variable domain KAGVTQTPRYLIKTRGQQVTLSCSPISGHRSVSWYQQTPGQGLQFLFEYFSETQRNKGNFPGRFSGRQFSNSRSEMNVSTLELGDSALYLCASSLSGQGFSPTNEKLFFGSGTQLSVL.

The V call is TRBV6-2 or TRBV6-3, the J call TRBJ1-2; 10 bases map to TRBD1. The CDR3 sequence is 14 residues long. Germline assignment: CDR1 MNHEY and CDR2 SVGEGT. The J segment lost 5 bases and the V segment lost 4 bases, leaving 4 bases of the junction unmatched. Here the CDR3 reads CASSLTGGEYGYTF. The CDR3 DNA follows: TGTGCCAGCAGTTTGACAGGGGGCGAATATGGCTACACCTTC.

V gene TRBV28 combines with J gene TRBJ2-3; perhaps TRBD1 as D (5 bases). The V end lost 6 bases, the J end lost 3 bases, and 16 bases lay between the germline ends. The CDR3 loop spans 15 amino acids. CDR1 MDHEN and CDR2 SYDVKM come from the germline V gene. CDR3 sequence: CASSERGVGTDTQYF. In DNA form, the CDR3 reads TGTGCCAGCAGCGAAAGGGGCGTTGGGACAGATACGCAGTATTTT.

The V gene is TRBV28, the J gene TRBJ1-2; 9 bases align to TRBD1. There are 13 residues in the CDR3. The junction had 9 bases not matched to a gene; V was cut back by 6 bases and J by 10 bases. Germline V gives CDR1 MDHEN, CDR2 SYDVKM. The chain's CDR3 is CASRPGTGKAYTF. DNA for the CDR3: TGTGCCAGCAGACCCGGGACAGGGAAGGCCTACACCTTC.

This clone was seen a single time. This rearrangement joins TRBV5-1 to TRBJ1-1; 9 bases match TRBD1. The J segment lost 6 bases and the V segment lost 4 bases, leaving 16 bases of the junction unmatched. CDR3 length: 17 amino acids. The V gene's germline CDR1 is SGHRS and CDR2 YFSETQ. CDR3 amino acids: CASSPWGGQGVGAEAFF. In DNA, the CDR3 is TGCGCCAGCAGCCCCTGGGGGGGACAGGGCGTCGGGGCTGAAGCTTTCTTT.

The rearrangement joins TRBV3-1 (or the pseudogene TRBV3-2) to TRBJ2-7; a possible D gene is TRBD1 (5 bases). Deletions cut 4 bases from V and 5 bases from J, with 12 bases between. Germline loops: CDR1 LGHDT, CDR2 YNNKEL (reference sequence). The CDR3 sequence is 13 residues long. CDR3 DNA: TGTGCCAGCAGCCTTCTCCTCAGGGACGAGCAGTACTTC. It codes for CASSLLLRDEQYF.

V usage is TRBV5-4 and J usage is TRBJ1-2, with D perhaps TRBD1 (5 bases). The V and J ends lost 7 bases and 2 bases respectively, with 15 bases between them. The CDR3 has 14 residues. Germline CDR1 SGHNT, CDR2 YYREEE (reference sequence). The CDR3 coding sequence is TGTGCCAGCGCCCTGGGCGGGGCGAACTATGGCTACACCTTC. Translating it yields CASALGGANYGYTF.

This clone was counted between two and nine times. CDR3 in amino acids: CSVERGIANYGYTF. CDR3 bases: TGCAGCGTTGAAAGGGGGATAGCTAACTATGGCTACACCTTC. The V and J genes are TRBV29-1 and TRBJ1-2; tentatively, D is TRBD1 (6 bases). V lost 2 bases, J lost 0 bases, and 10 bases lay in between. Looked up from germline, CDR1 is SQVTM and CDR2 is ANQGSEA. The CDR3 spans 14 residues.

The V and J genes are TRBV6-1 and TRBJ1-1; the D is unclear. Germline CDR1 is MNHNS and CDR2 is SASEGT. Trimming shortened V by 2 bases and J by 6 bases, and 13 bases separated the two germline ends. This CDR3 spans 14 amino acids. The CDR3 is CASSEPGYRAEAFF. DNA of the CDR3: TGTGCCAGCAGTGAACCGGGGTATAGGGCTGAAGCTTTCTTT.

A word on this clone: Within the sample, other DNA sequences also encode this same CDR3. The chain carries TRBV9 and TRBJ2-5; TRBD2 agrees at 11 bases. This CDR3 region has 14 residues. V was pared by 3 bases and J by 5 bases, with 3 bases of the junction left unmatched. Germline lookup yields CDR1 SGDLS and CDR2 YYNGEE. The DNA of the CDR3 is TGTGCCAGCAGCGCGGGACTAGCGGAGGAGACCCAGTACTTC. Translated, it gives CASSAGLAEETQYF. The full variable domain, completed using reference TRBV9 and TRBJ2-5, is DSGVTQTPKHLITATGQRVTLRCSPRSGDLSVYWYQQSLDQGLQFLIQYYNGEERAKGNILERFSAQQFPDLHSELNLSSLELGDSALYFCASSAGLAEETQYFGPGTRLLVL.

In regard to this clone: Different DNA sequences within this sample yield the same CDR3. This chain connects TRBV12-3 or TRBV12-4 to TRBJ1-2; no clear D gene. This CDR3 has 13 amino acids. V lost 4 bases and J lost 3, with 9 bases in between. DNA of the CDR3: TGTGCCAGCAGTTCAAGGGAGGACTATGGCTACACCTTC. As protein: CASSSREDYGYTF.